This TCR beta chain is drawn from a study of cytomegalovirus exposure and HLA in healthy donors. Study as a whole: Early released data comprised 80 million to 90 million unique TCRs from HLA-typed donors.

Germline V lookup: CDR1 SGHAT, CDR2 FQNNGV. The CDR3 has 16 residues. V lost 0 bases to trimming and J lost 0 bases; unmatched junction nucleotides: 2. Remarks on this clone: Its antigen is not known.

The PCR had 60 Vbeta and 13 Jbeta primers. The assay was immunoSEQ multiplex PCR, and TCRdb's table has in-frame clones only and misses some. The sample holds about 140,000 clones, roughly two thirds seen once. Study results and caveats: A reported reduction in N-insertions relative to the roughly 710-donor mean was seen in an Asian-associated ancestry cluster in a later analysis. A later analysis linked more than 15,000 TCR beta sequences to HLA alleles at 0.05 false discovery rate.

Sequencing input: PBMCs. This chain connects TRBV11-2 to TRBJ1-5, with 7 bases that match TRBD1. The origin of this receptor is a male donor in good health and CMV-seronegative. The CDR3 nucleotides are TGTGCCAGCAGCTTAGAACCAGGGGGTAGCAATCAGCCCCAGCATTTT. Protein: CASSLEPGGSNQPQHF.